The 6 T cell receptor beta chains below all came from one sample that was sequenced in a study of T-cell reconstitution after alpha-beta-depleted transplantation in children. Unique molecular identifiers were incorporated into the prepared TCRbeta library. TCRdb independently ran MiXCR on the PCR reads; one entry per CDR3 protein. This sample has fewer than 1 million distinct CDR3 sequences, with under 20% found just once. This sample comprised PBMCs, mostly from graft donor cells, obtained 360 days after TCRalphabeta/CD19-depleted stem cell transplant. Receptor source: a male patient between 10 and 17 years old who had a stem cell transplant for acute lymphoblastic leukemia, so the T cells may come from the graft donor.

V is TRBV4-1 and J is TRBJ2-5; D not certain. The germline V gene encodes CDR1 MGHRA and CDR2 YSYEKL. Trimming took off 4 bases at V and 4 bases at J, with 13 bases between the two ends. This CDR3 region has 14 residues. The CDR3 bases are TGCGCCAGCAGCCGGACCAACCTTAGAGAGACCCAGTACTTC. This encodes CASSRTNLRETQYF.

Here the CDR3 DNA reads TGTGCCAGCAGGCCCCAGTTGGGGGATAGCAATCAGCCCCAGCATTTT. Residues: CASRPQLGDSNQPQHF. The chain employs TRBV12-3 or TRBV12-4 and TRBJ1-5, with a tentative D call TRBD1 (5 bases). Trimming pared 6 bases from V and 0 bases from J, leaving 15 bases between. CDR3 length: 16 amino acids.

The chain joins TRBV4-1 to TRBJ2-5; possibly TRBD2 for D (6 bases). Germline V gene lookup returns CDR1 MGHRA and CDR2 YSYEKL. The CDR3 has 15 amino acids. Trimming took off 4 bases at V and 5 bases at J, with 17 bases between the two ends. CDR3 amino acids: CASSPILGREETQYF. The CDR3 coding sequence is TGCGCCAGCAGCCCTATACTTGGACGGGAGGAGACCCAGTACTTC.

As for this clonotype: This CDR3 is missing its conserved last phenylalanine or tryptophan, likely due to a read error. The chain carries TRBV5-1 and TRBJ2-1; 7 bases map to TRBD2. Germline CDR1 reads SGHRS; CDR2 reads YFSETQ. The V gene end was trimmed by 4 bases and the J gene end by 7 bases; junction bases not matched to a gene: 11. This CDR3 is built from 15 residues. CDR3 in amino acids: CASSLGTTLGNEQFC. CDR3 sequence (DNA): TGCGCCAGCAGCCTCGGGACTACCCTTGGGAATGAGCAGTTCTGC.

The CDR3: CASSLTRVETQYF. CDR3 DNA sequence: TGTGCCAGCAGCCTTACTAGGGTCGAGACCCAGTACTTC. The chain combines TRBV5-4 with TRBJ2-5, with D possibly TRBD2 on 5 matching bases. This CDR3 comprises 13 residues. Germline loops: CDR1 SGHNT, CDR2 YYREEE (reference sequence). V gave up 4 bases and J gave up 5 bases, with 12 bases separating them.

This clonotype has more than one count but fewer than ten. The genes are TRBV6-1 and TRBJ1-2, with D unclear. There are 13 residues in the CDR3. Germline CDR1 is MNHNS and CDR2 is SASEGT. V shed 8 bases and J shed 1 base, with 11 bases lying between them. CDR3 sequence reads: CASATGHNYGYTF. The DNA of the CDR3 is TGTGCCAGCGCAACGGGTCATAACTATGGCTACACCTTC.